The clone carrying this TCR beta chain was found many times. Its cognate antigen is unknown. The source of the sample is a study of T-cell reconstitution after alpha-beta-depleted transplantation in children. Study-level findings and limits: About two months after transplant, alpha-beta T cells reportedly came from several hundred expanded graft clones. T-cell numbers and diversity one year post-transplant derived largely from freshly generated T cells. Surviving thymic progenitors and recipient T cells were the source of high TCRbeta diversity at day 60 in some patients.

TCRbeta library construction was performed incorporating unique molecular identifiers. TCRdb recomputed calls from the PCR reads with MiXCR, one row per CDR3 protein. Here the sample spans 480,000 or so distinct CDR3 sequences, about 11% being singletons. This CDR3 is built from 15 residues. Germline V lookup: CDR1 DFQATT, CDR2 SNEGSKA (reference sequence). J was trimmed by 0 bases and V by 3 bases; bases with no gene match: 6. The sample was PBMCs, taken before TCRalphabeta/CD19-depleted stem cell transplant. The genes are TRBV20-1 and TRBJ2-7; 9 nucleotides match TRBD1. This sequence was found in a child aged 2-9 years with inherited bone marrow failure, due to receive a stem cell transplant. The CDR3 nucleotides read TGCAGTGCTAGGCCCCCGGGACAGGGCTCCTACGAGCAGTACTTC. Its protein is CSARPPGQGSYEQYF.